This is a list of T cell receptor beta chains from one sample in a study of PD-L1 blockade in urothelial cancer. Sequencing was performed with immunoSEQ multiplex PCR; in TCRdb, only in-frame clones are kept and a portion is missing. The sample includes about 74,000 clones, 90% of them seen just once. The sequencing here drew on PBMCs, taken around atezolizumab (anti-PD-L1) treatment. The receptors here all came from a man between 65 and 85 years old with urothelial cancer. Each CDR3 is given without its conserved first and last residue. Each record gives: V gene, clone size, CDR3 protein. Size tells how often a clone was seen (once, few, many) or the class of an expanded clone, and some rows leave it out.

V gene: TRBV7-3
clone size: -
CDR3 protein: ASSPFVQGGYTGELF

V gene: TRBV5-1
clone size: -
CDR3 protein: ASSLVRSGQETQY

V gene: TRBV7-9
clone size: -
CDR3 protein: AIDRGPYEQY

V gene: TRBV9
clone size: -
CDR3 protein: ASSPRHSYSYEQY

V gene: TRBV7-3
clone size: -
CDR3 protein: ASSLTHSTEAF

V gene: TRBV5-1
clone size: -
CDR3 protein: ASSRDTRNTEAF

V gene: TRBV9
clone size: -
CDR3 protein: ASSARDRVWETQY

V gene: TRBV2
clone size: once
CDR3 protein: ASKAGVPFEQY

V gene: TRBV19
clone size: few
CDR3 protein: ASSTVSLEPQH

V gene: TRBV28
clone size: -
CDR3 protein: VTLTLMRFSAGTANTEAF

V gene: TRBV19
clone size: -
CDR3 protein: ASTPPGRGDGTQY

V gene: TRBV4-1
clone size: -
CDR3 protein: ASSQDPGGSNTGELF

V gene: TRBV28
clone size: -
CDR3 protein: ASSSRLGRSTYEQY

V gene: TRBV5-1
clone size: -
CDR3 protein: ASTSGLDYNEQF

V gene: TRBV5-1
clone size: -
CDR3 protein: ASSPPLGAGNEKLF

V gene: TRBV19
clone size: -
CDR3 protein: ASTRGTSGLYEQY

V gene: TRBV5-1
clone size: -
CDR3 protein: ASSLDSGSYNEQF

V gene: TRBV6-5
clone size: once
CDR3 protein: ASRQGTVNQPQH

V gene: TRBV5-1
clone size: -
CDR3 protein: ASSFSLAGGTDTQY

V gene: TRBV30
clone size: -
CDR3 protein: AWSVGGRGWSGANVLT

V gene: TRBV30
clone size: -
CDR3 protein: AWAPVGREPQH

V gene: TRBV2
clone size: -
CDR3 protein: ASRGTGTSDTQY

V gene: TRBV5-4
clone size: once
CDR3 protein: ASSLSHLAGGPGTGELF

V gene: TRBV5-1
clone size: -
CDR3 protein: ASSLDPSGVAGNYEQY

V gene: TRBV18
clone size: -
CDR3 protein: ASSRTGVEKLF

V gene: TRBV29-1
clone size: -
CDR3 protein: SVYLQGGGTDTQY

V gene: TRBV5-4
clone size: -
CDR3 protein: ASSSGATNEKLF

V gene: TRBV5-1
clone size: -
CDR3 protein: ASSPRQPNTEAF

V gene: TRBV28
clone size: -
CDR3 protein: ASQGAGTYEQY

V gene: TRBV6-1
clone size: -
CDR3 protein: ASSEALGSNVLT

V gene: TRBV2
clone size: -
CDR3 protein: ASSVKAEEKLF

V gene: TRBV29-1
clone size: -
CDR3 protein: SAQRVNSGELF

V gene: TRBV7-3
clone size: few
CDR3 protein: ASSAGRVGTGELF

V gene: TRBV7-2
clone size: -
CDR3 protein: ASSSGLAANEQF

V gene: TRBV7-9
clone size: -
CDR3 protein: ASSPGTGAYEQY

V gene: TRBV5-4
clone size: -
CDR3 protein: ASSPTGYGYT

V gene: TRBV15
clone size: -
CDR3 protein: ATSRTGLLDGELF

V gene: TRBV4-1
clone size: -
CDR3 protein: ASSQGPETDTQY

V gene: TRBV11-2
clone size: -
CDR3 protein: ASSLVQVPQY

V gene: TRBV7-9
clone size: -
CDR3 protein: ASSLTVEVWSSYNEQF

V gene: TRBV7-3
clone size: few
CDR3 protein: ASSLVGTSSDEQF

V gene: TRBV5-1
clone size: -
CDR3 protein: ASSIDRGPAGYT

V gene: TRBV5-6
clone size: once
CDR3 protein: ASARGGGRRELF

V gene: TRBV5-1
clone size: -
CDR3 protein: ASSPEPSGRAGDTQY